This T cell receptor (beta chain) was profiled in a study of T-cell memory formation after mild COVID-19. Study conclusions and caveats: A second wave expanding day 15 to 37 was CD4+-biased; contracting clones were balanced. Most CD4+ clones that shrank were in CM and EM, while CD8+ ones turned up in EMRA.

It was 5'RACE with constant-segment primers that produced the TCR alpha and TCR beta cDNA libraries, which carried sample barcodes and UMIs. TCRdb analysed the 5' RACE reads with MiXCR anew, one entry per CDR3 protein. The table shows hundreds of thousands of distinct CDR3 sequences, with approximately 29% occurring only once. This clonotype has more than one count but fewer than ten. Antigen: not known. Trimming shortened V by 3 bases and J by 3 bases, and 21 bases separated the two germline ends. CDR3 length: 17 amino acids. Per the germline V gene, CDR1 is DFQATT and CDR2 is SNEGSKA (reference sequence).

The receptor comes from an adult woman who had mild COVID-19 (a few samples of this study predate the infection). Cell type and time point are not known. The J gene is TRBJ1-3, the V gene TRBV20-1, with D possibly being TRBD1 (6 bases). The sequenced sample was PBMCs or a T cell subset sorted from them (not recorded which). CDR3 in amino acids: CSASIWSGALGGNTIYF. DNA of the CDR3: TGCAGTGCTAGTATTTGGTCGGGGGCTCTAGGTGGAAACACCATATATTTT.